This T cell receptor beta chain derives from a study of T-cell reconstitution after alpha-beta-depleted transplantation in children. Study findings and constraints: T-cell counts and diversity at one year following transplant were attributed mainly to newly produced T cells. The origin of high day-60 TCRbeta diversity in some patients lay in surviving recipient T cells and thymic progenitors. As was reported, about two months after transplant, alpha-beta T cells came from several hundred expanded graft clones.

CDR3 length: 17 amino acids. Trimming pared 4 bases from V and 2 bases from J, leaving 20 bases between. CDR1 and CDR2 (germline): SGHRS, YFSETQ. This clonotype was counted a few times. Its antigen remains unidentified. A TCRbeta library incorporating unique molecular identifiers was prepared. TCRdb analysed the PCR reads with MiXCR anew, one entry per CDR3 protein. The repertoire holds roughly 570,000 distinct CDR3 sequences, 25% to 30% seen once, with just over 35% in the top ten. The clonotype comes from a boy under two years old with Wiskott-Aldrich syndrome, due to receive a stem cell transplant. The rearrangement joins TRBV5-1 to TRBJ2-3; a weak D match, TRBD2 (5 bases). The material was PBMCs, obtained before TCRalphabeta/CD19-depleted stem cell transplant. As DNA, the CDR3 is TGCGCCAGCAGCACCCAATGGACTCCCTACTACACAGATACGCAGTATTTT. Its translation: CASSTQWTPYYTDTQYF.